What follows are 22 T cell receptor beta chains derived from one specimen sequenced in a study of blood T cell repertoires in COVID-19. TCRdb's table, derived via immunoSEQ multiplex PCR, lists solely in-frame clones and lacks some. The repertoire holds 200,000 to 250,000 clones, with roughly 84% as singletons. The sample consisted of PBMCs or T cells enriched from blood (not recorded which). The origin of the receptors is a woman between 40 and 55 years old who had recovered from COVID-19.

The chain links TRBV6-5 to TRBJ2-3; D perhaps matches TRBD2 (6 bases). CDR1 and CDR2 from the germline V gene are MNHEY and SVGAGI. With 7 bases removed from V and 4 bases from J, the gap between germline ends came to 12 bases. This CDR3 contains 13 residues. As DNA, the CDR3 is TGTGCCAGCACCCCCCGGGAGTCAGATACGCAGTATTTT. Protein sequence: CASTPRESDTQYF.

The CDR3 reads CASSFSGFTYVTEAFF. The CDR3 DNA sequence: TGTGCCAGCAGCTTTTCAGGGTTTACCTACGTCACTGAAGCTTTCTTT. The V and J genes are TRBV11-2 and TRBJ1-1; TRBD1 is a possible D gene (5 bases). This CDR3 has 16 amino acids. Looked up from germline, CDR1 is SGHAT and CDR2 is FQNNGV. Trimming left V 3 bases short and J 4 bases short, with 18 bases between.

The rearrangement uses TRBV18 and TRBJ1-2, with 8 bases identical to TRBD1. The CDR3 is made up of 12 amino acids. Looked up from germline, CDR1 is KGHSH and CDR2 is LQKENI. With V trimmed by 6 bases and J by 6 bases, 3 bases remained unmatched. CDR3: CASSDRDHGYTF. In DNA, the CDR3 is TGTGCCAGCTCGGACAGGGACCATGGCTACACCTTC.

This chain links TRBV27 with TRBJ1-6; no reliable D call. V was pared by 0 bases and J by 9 bases, with 9 bases between. The CDR3 loop spans 14 amino acids. Germline V lookup: CDR1 MNHEY, CDR2 SMNVEV (reference sequence). The CDR3 region has the DNA TGTGCCAGCAGTTTATCTCGCGACTTTTCACCCCTCCACTTT. It codes for CASSLSRDFSPLHF.

A few counts support this clone. The chain couples TRBV20-1 to TRBJ1-2; TRBD1 is a possible D gene (5 bases). This CDR3 spans 11 amino acids. Germline-derived CDR1 and CDR2 are DFQATT and SNEGSKA (reference sequence). Trimming took 5 bases from V and 5 from J, leaving 9 bases between them. CDR3 DNA sequence: TGCAGTGCTCCCGGGACTTATGGCTACACCTTC. This gives the protein CSAPGTYGYTF.

The V call is TRBV6-1, the J call TRBJ2-3, with 9 bases lining up with TRBD2. The V segment lost 2 bases and the J segment 0 bases; nucleotides outside the gene matches: 3. The germline gives CDR1 MNHNS, CDR2 SASEGT. This CDR3 has 16 amino acids. CDR3: CASSETAGGSTDTQYF. Written as DNA, the CDR3 is TGTGCCAGCAGTGAAACTGCGGGAGGGAGCACAGATACGCAGTATTTT.

The gene calls are TRBV6-1 and TRBJ1-4; no clear D gene. The V end was cut by 3 bases, the J end by 0 bases, with 14 bases between. The CDR3 spans 17 residues. Germline loops: CDR1 MNHNS, CDR2 SASEGT. CDR3 in amino acids: CASSEPGWGATNEKLFF. The DNA of the CDR3 is TGTGCCAGCAGTGAGCCCGGATGGGGAGCAACTAATGAAAAACTGTTTTTT.

This clone has only one observation. This sequence joins TRBV24-1 and TRBJ1-5, with TRBD1 identical over 11 bases. This CDR3 has 18 amino acids. Germline CDR1 reads KGHDR; CDR2 reads SFDVKD. With 2 bases clipped from V and 0 bases from J, the junction kept 5 bases outside the gene matches. CDR3 DNA sequence: TGTGCCACCAGTGATTCGGGACAGGGGGGGGATAGCAATCAGCCCCAGCATTTT. It translates to CATSDSGQGGDSNQPQHF.

The V call is TRBV19, the J call TRBJ2-5; 7 bases align to TRBD2. Looked up from germline, CDR1 is LNHDA and CDR2 is SQIVND (reference sequence). The CDR3 sequence is 15 residues long. J was trimmed by 6 bases and V by 1 base; bases with no gene match: 8. The CDR3 region is CASSIGGGGSKTQYF. CDR3 coding DNA: TGTGCCAGTAGTATAGGGGGCGGGGGTTCAAAGACCCAGTACTTC.

This clone was detected many times. The V and J genes are TRBV30 and TRBJ2-1; 9 nucleotides line up with TRBD2. CDR3 length: 12 residues. V was pared by 5 bases and J by 6 bases, with 2 bases of the junction left unmatched. Germline CDR1 is GTSNPN and CDR2 is SVGIG (reference sequence). In DNA, the CDR3 is TGTGCCTGGGGGACTAGCTTCAATGAGCAGTTCTTC. Amino acid sequence: CAWGTSFNEQFF.

Notes on this clone: The same CDR3 is also encoded by other DNA sequences in this sample. The gene calls are TRBV11-3 and TRBJ2-3; tentative D call: TRBD1 (6 bases). V lost 5 bases and J lost 1, with 7 bases in between. The CDR3 consists of 13 residues. Per germline, CDR1 SGHNT and CDR2 YENEEA. This CDR3 is CASSPGGTDTQYF. The CDR3 DNA reads TGTGCCAGCAGCCCAGGGGGCACAGATACGCAGTATTTT.

The chain is built from TRBV7-9 and TRBJ2-1; 7 positions match TRBD2. V shed 4 bases, J shed 7 bases, and the junction held 16 bases outside the gene matches. There are 17 residues in the CDR3. Germline V gene lookup returns CDR1 SEHNR and CDR2 FQNEAQ (reference sequence). In DNA form, the CDR3 reads TGTGCCAGCAGCTCCCCGCGAGGGCGGGAGACGTTGAATGAGCAGTTCTTC. Encoded protein: CASSSPRGRETLNEQFF.

This chain uses TRBV5-8 with TRBJ2-1, with D perhaps matching TRBD1 (9 bases). This CDR3 spans 20 amino acids. The germline V and J ends were trimmed by 4 bases and 4 bases, with 30 bases remaining between them. Germline loops: CDR1 SGHTS, CDR2 YDEGEE. CDR3 amino acids: CASSPAGTGILTSVYNEQFF. CDR3 nucleotides: TGTGCCAGCAGCCCCGCCGGGACAGGGATTTTGACTAGCGTTTACAATGAGCAGTTCTTC.

This clone was seen only once. This rearrangement joins TRBV7-9 to TRBJ2-7; TRBD1 matches 7 bases. CDR1 is SEHNR and CDR2 is FQNEAQ in the germline V gene (reference sequence). V trimming: 4 bases; J trimming: 6 bases; junction bases outside the gene matches: 3. This CDR3 comprises 12 residues. Written as DNA, the CDR3 is TGTGCCAGCAGCTCACACAGGGGCGAGCAGTACTTC. Amino acids: CASSSHRGEQYF.

Of note for this clone: This same CDR3 is encoded by further DNA sequences in the sample. The V gene is TRBV30, the J gene TRBJ1-1; TRBD1 is a possible D gene (5 bases). In germline, CDR1 is GTSNPN, CDR2 SVGIG (reference sequence). V was trimmed by 3 bases and J by 4 bases, leaving 12 bases between them. The CDR3 consists of 13 residues. The CDR3 region is CAWSRTGGTEAFF. CDR3 DNA sequence: TGTGCCTGGAGCCGCACGGGGGGCACTGAAGCTTTCTTT.

The rearrangement links TRBV11-3 to TRBJ2-1; 14 positions match TRBD2. CDR1 and CDR2 (germline): SGHNT, YENEEA. The CDR3 length is 18 residues. V was pared by 5 bases and J by 0 bases, with 6 bases of the junction left unmatched. The CDR3 bases are TGTGCCAGCAGCCCCGGGACTAGCGGGAGAACCTCCTACAATGAGCAGTTCTTC. As protein: CASSPGTSGRTSYNEQFF.

The chain has TRBV2 and TRBJ1-1; D might be TRBD1 (6 bases). Germline-derived CDR1 and CDR2 are SNHLY and FYNNEI. Trimming took 4 bases from V and 0 from J, leaving 9 bases between them. This CDR3 spans 14 amino acids. The CDR3 reads CASSGQGMNTEAFF. The CDR3 DNA follows: TGTGCCAGCAGTGGGCAGGGGATGAACACTGAAGCTTTCTTT.

This clone was seen ten or more times. V usage is TRBV30 and J usage is TRBJ1-2; D is ambiguous. Trimming took 4 bases from V and 4 from J, leaving 10 bases between them. Germline V CDR1 and CDR2: GTSNPN, SVGIG (reference sequence). The CDR3 runs 12 residues. CDR3 sequence (DNA): TGTGCCTGGACTGCGGGTCGCTATGGCTACACCTTC. Its protein product is CAWTAGRYGYTF.

The table lists this clone with a few counts. V usage is TRBV28 and J usage is TRBJ1-6, with D possibly being TRBD1 (6 bases). Germline V gene sequence: CDR1 MDHEN, CDR2 SYDVKM. Trimming shortened V by 2 bases and J by 4 bases, and 12 bases separated the two germline ends. CDR3 length: 16 residues. CDR3: CASSLAGEGYNSPLHF. CDR3 DNA sequence: TGTGCCAGCAGTTTAGCAGGGGAGGGTTATAATTCACCCCTCCACTTT.

This chain connects TRBV12-3 or TRBV12-4 to TRBJ1-2, with a tentative D call TRBD1 (5 bases). The V gene lost 9 bases and the J gene lost 4 bases, with 9 bases spanning the gap. There are 11 residues in the CDR3. CDR3 loop: CASRGFYGYTF. For the CDR3, the DNA is TGTGCCAGTCGGGGGTTCTATGGCTACACCTTC.

This chain uses TRBV29-1 with TRBJ2-3, with a possible D match to TRBD2 (6 bases). The CDR3 totals 11 residues. CDR1 and CDR2 (germline): SQVTM, ANQGSEA. Between the trimmed V and J ends, which lost 7 bases and 6 bases, there was a span of 11 bases. CDR3 sequence (DNA): TGCAGCGCTGGGACTTATGATACGCAGTATTTT. It is translated as CSAGTYDTQYF.

The chain recombines TRBV5-1 with TRBJ2-1, with 13 bases matching TRBD2. The germline CDR1 and CDR2 sequences are SGHRS and YFSETQ. After removal of 4 bases from V and 8 bases from J, the junction contained 9 bases not matched to a gene. This CDR3 spans 16 amino acids. CDR3 region: CASSPPGLAGVDEQFF. In nucleotides, the CDR3 is TGCGCCAGCAGCCCGCCCGGACTAGCGGGAGTCGATGAGCAGTTCTTC.